Below are 29 T cell receptor beta chains sequenced from a single sample in a study of beta chain features in type 1 diabetes. The whole isolated RNA underwent reverse transcription, so sequencing captured expressed TCRB transcripts. Libraries were prepared by immunoSEQ multiplex PCR; TCRdb keeps only in-frame clonotypes and omits some of them. This table has about 320,000 clones, approximately 14% appearing once. Material for sequencing was central memory CD4+ T cells from blood. The receptors originated from a man aged 30-40 years in good health.

The chain couples TRBV6-5 to TRBJ1-1; TRBD1 matches at 7 bases. Germline CDR1 MNHEY, CDR2 SVGAGI. The length of the CDR3 is 14 residues. Trimming took 6 bases from V and 8 from J; bases not matched to a gene: 12. CDR3 sequence: CASSPATTTGEAFF. The CDR3, as DNA: TGTGCCAGCAGCCCAGCCACCACGACAGGGGAAGCTTTCTTT.

This clone was picked up a small number of times. The chain employs TRBV27 and TRBJ1-5; maybe TRBD1 (5 bases). V lost 5 bases and J 0 bases, leaving 14 bases between the germline ends. Looked up from germline, CDR1 is MNHEY and CDR2 is SMNVEV (reference sequence). The CDR3 has 16 amino acids. CDR3 bases: TGTGCCAGCAGTCCCCGGGGCTCCTATAGCAATCAGCCCCAGCATTTT. Protein: CASSPRGSYSNQPQHF.

This clone was counted a few times. This rearrangement joins TRBV29-1 to TRBJ2-3, with D possibly being TRBD1 (6 bases). Germline V CDR1 and CDR2: SQVTM, ANQGSEA. The CDR3 is made up of 11 amino acids. V was shortened by 6 bases and J by 5 bases, with 9 bases between the two germline ends. CDR3 loop: CSVATGDTQYF. CDR3 nucleotides: TGCAGCGTCGCGACAGGAGATACGCAGTATTTT.

This clone was detected only a few times. CDR3 amino acids: CATSKDYQQETQYF. CDR3 coding DNA: TGTGCCACCAGCAAGGACTACCAGCAAGAGACCCAGTACTTC. The chain uses TRBV15 and TRBJ2-5; tentative D call: TRBD2 (6 bases). This CDR3 has 14 amino acids. V was pared by 4 bases and J by 2 bases, with 11 bases between. Germline CDR1 and CDR2: LNHNV and YYDKDF (reference sequence).

The chain couples TRBV29-1 to TRBJ2-1; TRBD1 agrees at 8 bases. The ends lost 5 bases at V and 2 bases at J; junction bases unmatched: 5. Germline assignment: CDR1 SQVTM and CDR2 ANQGSEA. This CDR3 contains 14 residues. CDR3 protein: CSVSQGAPYNEQFF. The CDR3 DNA reads TGCAGCGTTTCCCAGGGGGCCCCCTACAATGAGCAGTTCTTC.

This clone was found a few times. The CDR3 bases are TGTGCCAGCAGCTCAGGACTAGCGGACACAGATACGCAGTATTTT. Translation: CASSSGLADTDTQYF. This chain links TRBV5-6 with TRBJ2-3; TRBD2 aligns across 10 bases. CDR3 size: 15 residues. V lost 3 bases to trimming and J lost 2 bases; unmatched junction nucleotides: 3. Germline V gene data show CDR1 as SGHDT and CDR2 as YYEEEE.

This chain connects TRBV27 to TRBJ2-3; D possibly uses TRBD1 or TRBD2 (6 bases each). Trimming shortened V by 4 bases and J by 8 bases, and 16 bases separated the two germline ends. The CDR3 consists of 14 residues. Germline CDR1 reads MNHEY; CDR2 reads SMNVEV (reference sequence). The CDR3 DNA reads TGTGCCAGCAGTTCCCCCTTAAGGGGGGTTACGCAGTATTTT. Its protein product is CASSSPLRGVTQYF.

The CDR3 loop reads CASSLAQGVNTEAFF. CDR3 in DNA: TGTGCCAGCAGCTTAGCCCAAGGGGTTAACACTGAAGCTTTCTTT. V and J are TRBV7-2 and TRBJ1-1; D is possibly TRBD1 (5 bases). CDR3 length: 15 amino acids. The germline V and J ends were trimmed by 0 bases and 2 bases, with 10 bases remaining between them. The germline gives CDR1 SGHTA, CDR2 FQGNSA.

The V gene is TRBV27, the J gene TRBJ2-2, with TRBD1 as a possible D gene (6 bases). The CDR3 runs to 15 residues. Germline CDR1 MNHEY, CDR2 SMNVEV (reference sequence). Trimming took 6 bases from V and 6 from J, leaving 17 bases between them. CDR3 sequence reads: CASSKGVRFSGELFF. For the CDR3, the DNA is TGTGCCAGCAGCAAGGGGGTTCGGTTTTCCGGGGAGCTGTTTTTT.

In this sample, this clone turned up a few times. This chain joins TRBV28 and TRBJ1-1; D gene unclear. The V gene lost 2 bases and the J gene lost 0 bases, with 10 bases spanning the gap. The CDR3 has 15 residues. Germline assignment: CDR1 MDHEN and CDR2 SYDVKM. The CDR3 reads CASSLGGLLNTEAFF. The CDR3 DNA follows: TGTGCCAGCAGTTTAGGAGGACTGCTGAACACTGAAGCTTTCTTT.

The table lists this clone with many counts. At the DNA level, this CDR3 is encoded by other sequences in the same sample as well. The chain joins TRBV18 to TRBJ1-3, with unresolved D. Germline V gives CDR1 KGHSH, CDR2 LQKENI. The CDR3 is 14 amino acids. V gave up 3 bases and J gave up 0 bases, with 6 bases separating them. The CDR3 coding sequence is TGTGCCAGCTCACCGTCCAGCTCTGGAAACACCATATATTTT. As protein: CASSPSSSGNTIYF.

This clone has a handful of counts. The chain has TRBV29-1 and TRBJ1-3; 8 bases fit TRBD1. V was clipped by 6 bases and J by 4 bases; unmatched bases: 11. Per the germline V gene, CDR1 is SQVTM and CDR2 is ANQGSEA. This CDR3 contains 15 residues. The CDR3 nucleotides are TGCAGCGTGGAGACCTCAGGGGGCACAGGAAACACCATATATTTT. It is translated as CSVETSGGTGNTIYF.

Notes on this clone: This sample includes further DNA sequences coding for the same CDR3. The genes are TRBV6-5 and TRBJ1-2, with D possibly TRBD1 on 5 matching bases. V lost 3 bases, J lost 7 bases, and 12 bases lay in between. Germline loops: CDR1 MNHEY, CDR2 SVGAGI. The CDR3 extends over 13 amino acids. CDR3 in DNA: TGTGCCAGCAGTTATAGCAGGGAAGGTGGCTACACCTTC. Translating gives CASSYSREGGYTF.

J is TRBJ2-1 and V is TRBV6-5; 11 bases are a match to TRBD2. Losses at the gene ends were 5 bases for V and 4 bases for J; bases not matched to a gene: 4. The CDR3 is 15 residues long. CDR1 and CDR2 from the germline V gene are MNHEY and SVGAGI. This CDR3 is CASSAPSGGYNEQFF. As DNA, the CDR3 is TGTGCCAGCAGTGCCCCTAGCGGGGGGTACAATGAGCAGTTCTTC.

This clone was seen only a few times. This chain connects TRBV29-1 to TRBJ2-3; 10 positions match TRBD1. The CDR3 has 14 residues. CDR1 is SQVTM and CDR2 is ANQGSEA in the germline V gene. The V gene end was trimmed by 4 bases and the J gene end by 2 bases; junction bases not matched to a gene: 3. For the CDR3, the DNA is TGCAGCGTTGTTGGGACAGGGGCCACAGATACGCAGTATTTT. This codes for CSVVGTGATDTQYF.

The CDR3 DNA reads TGTGCCAGCAGCTTAAGCGGGTCCTATGGCTACACCTTC. It encodes CASSLSGSYGYTF. This chain links TRBV7-3 with TRBJ1-2; D not certain. Germline CDR1 reads SGHTA; CDR2 reads FQGTGA. The V end lost 1 base, the J end lost 4 bases, and 7 bases lay between the germline ends. The CDR3 runs 13 residues.

The genes are TRBV9 and TRBJ2-2; D might be TRBD2 (5 bases). Germline values: CDR1 SGDLS, CDR2 YYNGEE. V gave up 5 bases and J gave up 4 bases, with 15 bases separating them. The CDR3 runs 15 residues. The CDR3 nucleotides are TGTGCCAGCAGTACCCTCGGACTTGGCACCGGGGAGCTGTTTTTT. This sequence encodes CASSTLGLGTGELFF.

This clone showed up just a few times. The chain couples TRBV2 to TRBJ2-2, with TRBD2 identical over 7 bases. Unmatched junction bases numbered 9, after V lost 5 bases and J lost 6 bases. The CDR3 extends over 15 amino acids. Germline CDR1 and CDR2: SNHLY and FYNNEI. The CDR3 DNA reads as TGTGCCAGCAGTCGCCGCGATGGGGGGGCCGGGGAGCTGTTTTTT. Translating gives CASSRRDGGAGELFF.

This clone was seen a few times. The V call is TRBV6-1, the J call TRBJ2-2; 8 bases are a match to TRBD2. Per germline, CDR1 MNHNS and CDR2 SASEGT. Trimming cost V 6 bases and J 5 bases; bases outside gene matches: 8. This CDR3 region has 15 residues. The CDR3: CASRDSGIRTGELFF. The CDR3 region has the DNA TGTGCCAGCAGGGATAGCGGGATTAGGACCGGGGAGCTGTTTTTT.

This clone was seen more than once but under ten times. The V and J genes are TRBV6-5 and TRBJ1-1; TRBD1 might be the D (6 bases). Germline V lookup: CDR1 MNHEY, CDR2 SVGAGI. Trimming cost V 8 bases and J 5 bases, with 9 bases left between them. This CDR3 is 11 amino acids long. Here the CDR3 reads CASVQGTEAFF. Here the CDR3 DNA reads TGTGCCAGCGTCCAGGGGACTGAAGCTTTCTTT.

This clone occurred many times. The rearrangement uses TRBV7-2 and TRBJ2-7; 10 bases align to TRBD2. Germline CDR1 is SGHTA and CDR2 is FQGNSA. This CDR3 contains 14 residues. The junction had 9 bases not matched to a gene; V was cut back by 5 bases and J by 8 bases. The CDR3 DNA is TGTGCCAGCAGCCGACTAGCGGGCGAACGCCAGCAGTACGTC. This codes for CASSRLAGERQQYV.

This clone was found once. This chain joins TRBV2 and TRBJ2-2; tentative D call: TRBD2 (6 bases). The V gene's germline CDR1 is SNHLY and CDR2 FYNNEI. Trimming removed 7 bases at V and 1 base at J, with 10 bases between. The length of the CDR3 is 14 residues. CDR3 in amino acids: CASTVAENTGELFF. The CDR3 bases are TGTGCCAGCACTGTAGCGGAGAACACCGGGGAGCTGTTTTTT.

This clone occurred a few times. The J gene is TRBJ2-2, the V gene TRBV7-2; the D is unclear. This CDR3 has 14 residues. The germline V and J ends were trimmed by 2 bases and 3 bases, with 7 bases remaining between them. Germline-derived CDR1 and CDR2 are SGHTA and FQGNSA. CDR3 nucleotide sequence: TGTGCCAGCAGCTTAAAGGTGGACACCGGGGAGCTGTTTTTT. This translates into CASSLKVDTGELFF. The entire variable domain, with the rest obtained from reference TRBV7-2 and TRBJ2-2, is as follows: GAGVSQSPSNKVTEKGKDVELRCDPISGHTALYWYRQSLGQGLEFLIYFQGNSAPDKSGLPSDRFSAERTGGSVSTLTIQRTQQEDSAVYLCASSLKVDTGELFFGEGSRLTVL.

The J gene is TRBJ2-2, the V gene TRBV9, with 7 bases matching TRBD1. The J segment lost 5 bases and the V segment lost 4 bases, leaving 5 bases of the junction unmatched. Germline CDR1 reads SGDLS; CDR2 reads YYNGEE. This CDR3 has 14 residues. The CDR3 DNA reads TGTGCCAGCAGCCCGGGACAGTATACCGGGGAGCTGTTTTTT. Translation: CASSPGQYTGELFF.

This clone was detected ten times or more. This chain joins TRBV10-3 and TRBJ2-7; 10 bases align to TRBD2. Germline CDR1 reads ENHRY; CDR2 reads SYGVKD. Trimming took 6 bases from V and 1 from J; bases not matched to a gene: 6. The CDR3 consists of 15 residues. The CDR3 DNA reads as TGTGCCATCAGCACCCTAGCGGGGGCTTCCTACGAGCAGTACGTC. The encoded protein is CAISTLAGASYEQYV.

This clone has only a few counts. In DNA, the CDR3 is TGTGCCAGCAGCTTAGGCAAAGGGGGAAACACCGGGGAGCTGTTTTTT. Its translation is CASSLGKGGNTGELFF. The chain combines TRBV7-3 with TRBJ2-2, with a weak D call TRBD1 (6 bases). With 2 bases removed from V and 2 bases from J, the gap between germline ends came to 12 bases. CDR1 and CDR2 from the germline V gene are SGHTA and FQGTGA. CDR3 size: 16 residues.

This chain links TRBV6-5 with TRBJ2-7; tentative D call: TRBD1 (6 bases). Between the trimmed V and J ends, which lost 5 bases and 5 bases, there was a span of 13 bases. The CDR3 is made up of 13 amino acids. From germline, CDR1 is MNHEY and CDR2 SVGAGI. CDR3 in DNA: TGTGCCAGCAGTCAACGACAGGCCAACGAGCAGTACTTC. Translating gives CASSQRQANEQYF.

This clone appeared a few times. CDR3 protein: CASSPAGGNTIYF. CDR3 coding DNA: TGTGCCAGCAGTCCGGCAGGGGGAAACACCATATATTTT. The V call is TRBV6-5, the J call TRBJ1-3; tentative D call: TRBD1 (5 bases). Germline-derived CDR1 and CDR2 are MNHEY and SVGAGI. Trimming left V 5 bases short and J 4 bases short, with 9 bases between. The length of the CDR3 is 13 residues.

This clone was seen a few times. The chain employs TRBV5-1 and TRBJ2-1, with a possible D match to TRBD2 (6 bases). The CDR3 contains 17 residues. V was cut by 0 bases and J by 8 bases, with 21 bases left in between. Germline V CDR1 and CDR2: SGHRS, YFSETQ. The CDR3 is CASSLAAYGGVKDEQFF. In nucleotides, the CDR3 is TGCGCCAGCAGCTTGGCGGCTTACGGGGGTGTTAAAGATGAGCAGTTCTTC.